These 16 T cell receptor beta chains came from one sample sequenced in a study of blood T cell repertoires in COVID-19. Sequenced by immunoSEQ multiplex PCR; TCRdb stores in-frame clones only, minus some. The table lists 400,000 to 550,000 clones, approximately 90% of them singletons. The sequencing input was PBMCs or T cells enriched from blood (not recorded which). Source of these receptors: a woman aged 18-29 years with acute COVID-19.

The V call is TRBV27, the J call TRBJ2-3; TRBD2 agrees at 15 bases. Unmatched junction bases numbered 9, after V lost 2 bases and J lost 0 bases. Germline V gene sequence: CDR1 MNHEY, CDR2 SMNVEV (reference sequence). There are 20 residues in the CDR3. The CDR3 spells CASSLRTSGRAASSTDTQYF. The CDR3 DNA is TGTGCCAGCAGTTTAAGGACTAGCGGGAGGGCCGCCTCTAGCACAGATACGCAGTATTTT.

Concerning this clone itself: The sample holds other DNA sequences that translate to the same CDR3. This chain's CDR3 is CAWSVLAGGEQYF. Written as DNA, the CDR3 is TGTGCCTGGAGTGTACTCGCAGGGGGCGAGCAGTACTTC. The chain combines TRBV30 with TRBJ2-7; 7 bases line up with TRBD1. Germline values: CDR1 GTSNPN, CDR2 SVGIG (reference sequence). The CDR3 is made up of 13 amino acids. J lost 6 bases, V lost 0 bases, and 5 bases had no gene match.

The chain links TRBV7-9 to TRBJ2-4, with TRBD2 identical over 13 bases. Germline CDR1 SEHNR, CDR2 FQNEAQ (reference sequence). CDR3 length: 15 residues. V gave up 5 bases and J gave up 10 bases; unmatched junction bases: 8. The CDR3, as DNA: TGTGCCAGCAGCCAACGGACTAGCGGGGGTCAAATTCAGTACTTC. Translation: CASSQRTSGGQIQYF.

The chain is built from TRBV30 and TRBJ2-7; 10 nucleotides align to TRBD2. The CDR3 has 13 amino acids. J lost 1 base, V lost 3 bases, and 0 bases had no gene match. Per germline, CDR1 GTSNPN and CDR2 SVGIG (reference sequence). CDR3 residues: CAWRGLASYEQYF. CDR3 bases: TGTGCCTGGAGGGGACTAGCGTCCTACGAGCAGTACTTC.

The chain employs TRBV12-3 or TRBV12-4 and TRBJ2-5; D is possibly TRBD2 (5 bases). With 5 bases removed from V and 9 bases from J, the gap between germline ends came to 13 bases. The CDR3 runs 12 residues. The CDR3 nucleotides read TGTGCCAGCAGTCCCGGAGGTCGGTCCCAGTACTTC. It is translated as CASSPGGRSQYF.

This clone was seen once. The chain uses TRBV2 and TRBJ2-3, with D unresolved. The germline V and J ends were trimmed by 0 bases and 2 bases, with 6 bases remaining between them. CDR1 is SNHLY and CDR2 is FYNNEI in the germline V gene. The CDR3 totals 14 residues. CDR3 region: CASSEADFTDTQYF. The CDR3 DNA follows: TGTGCCAGCAGTGAAGCCGACTTCACAGATACGCAGTATTTT. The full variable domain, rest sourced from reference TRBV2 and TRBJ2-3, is EPEVTQTPSHQVTQMGQEVILRCVPISNHLYFYWYRQILGQKVEFLVSFYNNEISEKSEIFDDQFSVERPDGSNFTLKIRSTKLEDSAMYFCASSEADFTDTQYFGPGTRLTVL.

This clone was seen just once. In DNA, the CDR3 is TGTGCCAGCAGCTTGGGTAGTCTAACCTACAATGAGCAGTTCTTC. Its translation: CASSLGSLTYNEQFF. The chain recombines TRBV5-8 with TRBJ2-1; D not resolved. The V and J ends lost 0 bases and 2 bases respectively, with 9 bases between them. CDR3 length: 15 residues. Germline CDR1 and CDR2: SGHTS and YDEGEE.

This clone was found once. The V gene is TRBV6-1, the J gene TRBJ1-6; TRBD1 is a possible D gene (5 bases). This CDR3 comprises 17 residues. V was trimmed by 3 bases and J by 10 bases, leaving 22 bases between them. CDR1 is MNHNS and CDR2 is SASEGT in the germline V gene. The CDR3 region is CASSDTLTEGVGSPLHF. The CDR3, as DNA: TGTGCCAGCAGTGATACCCTTACCGAAGGGGTAGGGTCACCCCTCCACTTT.

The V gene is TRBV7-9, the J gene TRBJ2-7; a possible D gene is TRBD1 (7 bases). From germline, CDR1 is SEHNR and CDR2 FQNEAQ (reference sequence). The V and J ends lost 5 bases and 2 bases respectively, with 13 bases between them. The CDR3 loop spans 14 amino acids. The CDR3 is CASSGQGEAYEQYF. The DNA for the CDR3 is TGTGCCAGCAGCGGGCAGGGGGAGGCCTACGAGCAGTACTTC.

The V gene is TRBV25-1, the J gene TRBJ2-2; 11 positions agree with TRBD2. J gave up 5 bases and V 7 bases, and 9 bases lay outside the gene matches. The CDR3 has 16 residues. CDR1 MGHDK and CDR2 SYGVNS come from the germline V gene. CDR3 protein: CASTRDSGRGTGELFF. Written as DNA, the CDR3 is TGTGCCAGCACCAGAGATAGCGGGAGGGGAACCGGGGAGCTGTTTTTT.

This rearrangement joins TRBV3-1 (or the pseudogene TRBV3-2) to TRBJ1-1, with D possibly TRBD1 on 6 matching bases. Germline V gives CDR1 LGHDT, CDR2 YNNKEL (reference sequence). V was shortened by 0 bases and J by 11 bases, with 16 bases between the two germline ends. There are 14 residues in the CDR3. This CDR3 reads CASSQEYGDRWAFF. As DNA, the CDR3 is TGTGCCAGCAGCCAAGAATATGGCGACAGGTGGGCTTTCTTT.

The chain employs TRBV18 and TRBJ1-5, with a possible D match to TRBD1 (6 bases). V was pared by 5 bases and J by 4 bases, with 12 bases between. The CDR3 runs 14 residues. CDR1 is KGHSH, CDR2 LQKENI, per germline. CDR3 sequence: CASSTGQLNQPQHF. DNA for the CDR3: TGTGCCAGCTCAACCGGACAGCTTAATCAGCCCCAGCATTTT.

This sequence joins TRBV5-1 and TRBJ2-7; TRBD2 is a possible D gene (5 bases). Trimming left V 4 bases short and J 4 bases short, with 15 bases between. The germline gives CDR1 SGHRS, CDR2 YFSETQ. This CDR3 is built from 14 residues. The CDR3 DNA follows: TGCGCCAGCAGCCGAGAGGGAAACCATTACGAGCAGTACTTC. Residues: CASSREGNHYEQYF.

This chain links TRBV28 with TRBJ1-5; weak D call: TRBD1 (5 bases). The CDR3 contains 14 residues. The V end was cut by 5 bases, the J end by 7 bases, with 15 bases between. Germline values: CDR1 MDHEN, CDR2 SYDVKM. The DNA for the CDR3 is TGTGCCAGCAGTACTTCAGGGACTGGACAGCCCCAGCATTTT. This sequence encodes CASSTSGTGQPQHF.

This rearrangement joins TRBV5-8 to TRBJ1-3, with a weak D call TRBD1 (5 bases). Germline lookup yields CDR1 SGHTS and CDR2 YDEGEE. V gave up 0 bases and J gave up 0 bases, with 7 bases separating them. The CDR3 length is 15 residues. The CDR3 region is CASSLGQSSGNTIYF. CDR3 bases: TGTGCCAGCAGCTTGGGACAGTCCTCTGGAAACACCATATATTTT.

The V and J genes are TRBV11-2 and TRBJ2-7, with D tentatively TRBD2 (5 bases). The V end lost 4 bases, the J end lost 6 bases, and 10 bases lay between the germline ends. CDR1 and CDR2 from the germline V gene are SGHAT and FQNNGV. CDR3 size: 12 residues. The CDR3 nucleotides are TGTGCCAGCAGCTGGAGCGGTAGCGAGCAGTACTTC. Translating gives CASSWSGSEQYF.